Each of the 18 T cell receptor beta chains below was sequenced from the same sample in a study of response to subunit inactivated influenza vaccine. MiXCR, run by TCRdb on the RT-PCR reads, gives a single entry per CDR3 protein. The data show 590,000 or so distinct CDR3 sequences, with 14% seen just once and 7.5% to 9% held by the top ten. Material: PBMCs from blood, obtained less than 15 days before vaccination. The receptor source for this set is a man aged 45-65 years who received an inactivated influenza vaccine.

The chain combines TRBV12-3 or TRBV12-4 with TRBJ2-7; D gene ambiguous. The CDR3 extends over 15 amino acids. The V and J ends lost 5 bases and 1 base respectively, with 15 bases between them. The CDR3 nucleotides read TGTGCCAGCAGTCCTAACCGGGCCAAGTCCTACGAGCAGTACTTC. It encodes CASSPNRAKSYEQYF.

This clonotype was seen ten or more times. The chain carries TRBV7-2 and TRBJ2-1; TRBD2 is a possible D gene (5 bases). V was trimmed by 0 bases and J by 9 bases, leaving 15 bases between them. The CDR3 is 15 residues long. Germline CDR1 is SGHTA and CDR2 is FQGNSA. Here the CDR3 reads CASSLAPGPGSEQFF. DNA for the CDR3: TGTGCCAGCAGCTTAGCCCCTGGACCGGGGAGTGAGCAGTTCTTC.

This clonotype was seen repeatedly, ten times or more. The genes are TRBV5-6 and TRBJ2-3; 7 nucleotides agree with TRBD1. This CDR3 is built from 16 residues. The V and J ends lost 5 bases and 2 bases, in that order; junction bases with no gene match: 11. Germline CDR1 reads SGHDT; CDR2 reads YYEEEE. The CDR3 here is CASSFTGATVTDTQYF. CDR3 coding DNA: TGTGCCAGCAGTTTCACAGGGGCCACCGTCACAGATACGCAGTATTTT.

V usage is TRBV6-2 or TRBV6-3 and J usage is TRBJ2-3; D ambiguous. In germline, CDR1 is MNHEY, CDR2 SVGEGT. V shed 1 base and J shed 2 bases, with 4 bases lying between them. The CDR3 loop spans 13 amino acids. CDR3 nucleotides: TGTGCCAGCAGTTACTTAACCACAGATACGCAGTATTTT. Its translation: CASSYLTTDTQYF.

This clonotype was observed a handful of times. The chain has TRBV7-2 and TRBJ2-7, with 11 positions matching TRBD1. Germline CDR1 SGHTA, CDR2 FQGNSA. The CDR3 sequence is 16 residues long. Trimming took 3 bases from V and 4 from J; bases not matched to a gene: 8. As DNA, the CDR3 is TGTGCCAGCAGCTTCGCCGGGACAGGGGGTCGGTACGAGCAGTACTTC. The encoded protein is CASSFAGTGGRYEQYF.

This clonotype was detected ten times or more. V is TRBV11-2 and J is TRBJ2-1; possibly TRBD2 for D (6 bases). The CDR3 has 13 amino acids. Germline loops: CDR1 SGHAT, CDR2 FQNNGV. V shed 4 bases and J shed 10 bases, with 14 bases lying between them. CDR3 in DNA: TGTGCCAGCAGCTATAGTGGCGGAGGGGAGCAGTTCTTC. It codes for CASSYSGGGEQFF.

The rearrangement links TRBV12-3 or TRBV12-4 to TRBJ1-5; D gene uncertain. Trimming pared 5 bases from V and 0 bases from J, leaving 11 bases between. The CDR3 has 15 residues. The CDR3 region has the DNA TGTGCCAGCAGTCTGAGCGCTAATAGCAATCAGCCCCAGCATTTT. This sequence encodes CASSLSANSNQPQHF.

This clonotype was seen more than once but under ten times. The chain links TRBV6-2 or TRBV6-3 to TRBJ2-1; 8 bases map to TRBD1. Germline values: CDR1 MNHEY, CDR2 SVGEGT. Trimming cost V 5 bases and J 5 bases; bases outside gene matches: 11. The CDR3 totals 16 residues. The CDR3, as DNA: TGTGCCAGCAGTACCAGGGGGCGGCAACGAAACAATGAGCAGTTCTTC. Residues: CASSTRGRQRNNEQFF.

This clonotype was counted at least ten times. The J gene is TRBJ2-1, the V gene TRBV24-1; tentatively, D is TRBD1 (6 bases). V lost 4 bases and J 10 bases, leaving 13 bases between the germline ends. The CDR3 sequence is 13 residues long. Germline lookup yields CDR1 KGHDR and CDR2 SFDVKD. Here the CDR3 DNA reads TGTGCCACCAGTGAAACCGGGACAAAAGAGCAGTTCTTC. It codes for CATSETGTKEQFF.

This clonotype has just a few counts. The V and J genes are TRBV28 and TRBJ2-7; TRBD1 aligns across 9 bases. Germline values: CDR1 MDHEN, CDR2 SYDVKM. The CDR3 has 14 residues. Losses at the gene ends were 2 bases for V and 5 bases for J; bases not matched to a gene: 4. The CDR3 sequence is CASSLRDRADEQYF. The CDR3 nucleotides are TGTGCCAGCAGTTTACGGGACAGGGCTGACGAGCAGTACTTC. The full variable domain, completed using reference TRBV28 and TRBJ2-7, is DVKVTQSSRYLVKRTGEKVFLECVQDMDHENMFWYRQDPGLGLRLIYFSYDVKMKEKGDIPEGYSVSREKKERFSLILESASTNQTSMYLCASSLRDRADEQYFGPGTRLTVT.

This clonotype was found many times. CDR3 amino acids: CASSQEAGKYEQYF. The CDR3 bases are TGTGCCAGCAGCCAAGAGGCGGGGAAGTACGAGCAGTACTTC. This sequence joins TRBV14 and TRBJ2-7; tentatively, D is TRBD2 (6 bases). Germline CDR1 reads SGHDN; CDR2 reads FVKESK. Trimming removed 0 bases from V and 4 bases from J, with 10 bases in between. This CDR3 comprises 14 residues.

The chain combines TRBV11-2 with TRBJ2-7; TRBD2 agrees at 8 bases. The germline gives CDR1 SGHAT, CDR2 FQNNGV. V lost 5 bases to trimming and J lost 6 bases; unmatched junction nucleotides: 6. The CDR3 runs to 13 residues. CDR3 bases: TGTGCCAGCAGCGACGGGAGGGTAGGCGAGCAGTACTTC. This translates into CASSDGRVGEQYF.

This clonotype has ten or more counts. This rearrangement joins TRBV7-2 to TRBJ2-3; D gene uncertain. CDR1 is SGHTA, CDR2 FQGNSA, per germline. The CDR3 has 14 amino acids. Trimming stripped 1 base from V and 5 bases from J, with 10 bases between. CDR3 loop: CASSLVAIKDTQYF. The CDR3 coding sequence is TGTGCCAGCAGCTTAGTAGCCATAAAAGATACGCAGTATTTT.

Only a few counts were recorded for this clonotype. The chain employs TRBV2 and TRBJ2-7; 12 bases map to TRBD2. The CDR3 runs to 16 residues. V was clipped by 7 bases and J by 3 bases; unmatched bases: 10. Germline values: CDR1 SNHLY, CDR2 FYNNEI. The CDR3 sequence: CASKGGMTSGGYEQYF. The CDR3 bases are TGTGCCAGCAAAGGAGGGATGACTAGCGGGGGCTACGAGCAGTACTTC.

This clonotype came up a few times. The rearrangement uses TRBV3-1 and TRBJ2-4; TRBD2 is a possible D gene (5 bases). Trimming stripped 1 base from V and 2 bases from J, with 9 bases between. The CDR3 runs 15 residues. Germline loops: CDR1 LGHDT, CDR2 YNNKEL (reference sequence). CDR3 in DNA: TGTGCCAGCAGCCAAGTAGGCGGGTCCAAAAACATTCAGTACTTC. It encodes CASSQVGGSKNIQYF. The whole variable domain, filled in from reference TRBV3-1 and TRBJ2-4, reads DTAVSQTPKYLVTQMGNDKSIKCEQNLGHDTMYWYKQDSKKFLKIMFSYNNKELIINETVPNRFSPKSPDKAHLNLHINSLELGDSAVYFCASSQVGGSKNIQYFGAGTRLSVL.

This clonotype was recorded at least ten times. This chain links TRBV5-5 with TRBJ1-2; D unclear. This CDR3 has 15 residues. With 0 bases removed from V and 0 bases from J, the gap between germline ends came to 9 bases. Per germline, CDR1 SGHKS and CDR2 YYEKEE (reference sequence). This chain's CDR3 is CASSLDGRSNYGYTF. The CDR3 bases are TGTGCCAGCAGCTTGGACGGCAGATCTAACTATGGCTACACCTTC.

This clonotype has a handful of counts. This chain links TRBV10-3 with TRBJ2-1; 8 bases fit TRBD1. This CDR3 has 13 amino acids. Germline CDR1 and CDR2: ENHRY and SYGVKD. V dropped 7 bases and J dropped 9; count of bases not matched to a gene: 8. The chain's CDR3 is CAIKDREYVEQFF. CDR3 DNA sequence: TGTGCCATCAAGGACAGGGAATATGTTGAGCAGTTCTTC.

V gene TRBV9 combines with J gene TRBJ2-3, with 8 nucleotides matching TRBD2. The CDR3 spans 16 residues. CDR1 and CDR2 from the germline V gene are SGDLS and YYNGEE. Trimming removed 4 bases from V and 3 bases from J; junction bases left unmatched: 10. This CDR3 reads CASSQGGAGVTDTQYF. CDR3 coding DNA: TGTGCCAGCAGCCAGGGCGGAGCGGGAGTTACAGATACGCAGTATTTT.